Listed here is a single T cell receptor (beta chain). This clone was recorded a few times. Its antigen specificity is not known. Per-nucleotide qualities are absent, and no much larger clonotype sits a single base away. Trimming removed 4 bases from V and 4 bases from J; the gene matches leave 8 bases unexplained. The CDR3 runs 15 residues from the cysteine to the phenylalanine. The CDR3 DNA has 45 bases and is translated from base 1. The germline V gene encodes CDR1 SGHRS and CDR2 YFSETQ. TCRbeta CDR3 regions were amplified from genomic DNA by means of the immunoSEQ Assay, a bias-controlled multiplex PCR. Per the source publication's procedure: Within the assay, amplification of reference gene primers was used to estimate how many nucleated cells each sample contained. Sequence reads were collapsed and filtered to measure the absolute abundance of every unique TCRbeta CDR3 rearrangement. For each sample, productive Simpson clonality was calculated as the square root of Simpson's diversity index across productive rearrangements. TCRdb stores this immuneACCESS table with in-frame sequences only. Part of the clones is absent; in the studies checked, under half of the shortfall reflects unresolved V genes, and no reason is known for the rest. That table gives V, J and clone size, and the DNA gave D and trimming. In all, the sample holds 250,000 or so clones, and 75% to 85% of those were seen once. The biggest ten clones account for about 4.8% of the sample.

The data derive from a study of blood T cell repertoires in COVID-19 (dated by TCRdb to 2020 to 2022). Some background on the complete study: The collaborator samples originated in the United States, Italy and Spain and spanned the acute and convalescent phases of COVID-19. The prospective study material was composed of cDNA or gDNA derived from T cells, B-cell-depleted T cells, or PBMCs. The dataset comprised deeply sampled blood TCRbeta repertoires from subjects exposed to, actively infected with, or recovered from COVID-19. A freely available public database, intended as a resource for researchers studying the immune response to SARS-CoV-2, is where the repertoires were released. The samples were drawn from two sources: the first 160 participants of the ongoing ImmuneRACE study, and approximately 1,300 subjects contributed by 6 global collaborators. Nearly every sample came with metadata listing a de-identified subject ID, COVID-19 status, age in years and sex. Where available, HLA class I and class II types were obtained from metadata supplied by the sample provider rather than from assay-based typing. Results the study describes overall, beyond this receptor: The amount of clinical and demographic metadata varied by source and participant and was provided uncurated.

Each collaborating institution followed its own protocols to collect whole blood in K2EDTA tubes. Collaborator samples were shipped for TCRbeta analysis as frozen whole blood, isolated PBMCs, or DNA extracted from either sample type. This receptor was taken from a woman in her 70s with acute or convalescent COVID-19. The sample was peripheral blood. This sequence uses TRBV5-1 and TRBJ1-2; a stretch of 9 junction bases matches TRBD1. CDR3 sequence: CASSPRQGGGYGYTF. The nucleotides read TGCGCCAGCAGCCCTAGACAGGGGGGCGGCTATGGCTACACCTTC. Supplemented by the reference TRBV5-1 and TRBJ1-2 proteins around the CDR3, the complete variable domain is KAGVTQTPRYLIKTRGQQVTLSCSPISGHRSVSWYQQTPGQGLQFLFEYFSETQRNKGNFPGRFSGRQFSNSRSEMNVSTLELGDSALYLCASSPRQGGGYGYTFGSGTRLTVV.